The text below deals with one T cell receptor beta chain. What it binds is unknown. In germline, CDR1 is SGHRS, CDR2 YFSETQ. This CDR3 spans 11 amino acids. V was clipped by 2 bases and J by 11 bases, with 8 bases between them. The investigators reverse transcribed all of the isolated RNA, so they sequenced expressed TCRB transcripts. The average read count of naive, central memory and regulatory T cell samples was some 3.8 million. TCRdb keeps only in-frame clones here, not all; method: immunoSEQ multiplex PCR. This table holds under 300,000 clones, about 24% found once. These data originate in a study of beta chain features in type 1 diabetes. Study-wide background: Over 85,000,000 sorted cells were examined across all samples.

General study points: Shortening of TCRB CDR3s, moderate but significant, appeared in all four CD4+ subsets of Type 1 diabetes patients. Individuals with type 1 diabetes displayed fewer insertions and more deletions at VDJ junctions.

The rearrangement links TRBV5-1 to TRBJ2-1; D remains ambiguous. The sample was naive CD4+ T cells from blood. This sequence was found in a woman aged 25 to 45 with type 1 diabetes. Here the CDR3 reads CASSFEVQQFF. For the CDR3, the DNA is TGCGCCAGCAGCTTCGAGGTACAGCAGTTCTTC.